A selection of T cell receptor beta chains follows, all from one sample in a study of blood T cell repertoires in COVID-19. Generated by immunoSEQ multiplex PCR, the TCRdb table keeps only in-frame clones and is missing some. The sample records 150,000 to 200,000 clones, 80% to 90% being singletons. The specimen was peripheral blood. Receptor source: a woman in her sixties or seventies with COVID-19, enrolled during active disease. Both conserved end residues are part of each CDR3. The D gene is left open where the match is weak. Clone size, where shown, is once, few, many, or a class for clones that have expanded.

j_gene: TRBJ2-2
abundance: NA
d_gene: NA
len: 15
v_gene: TRBV9
CDR3nt: TGTGCCAGCAGCGTAAGGAGCGATAACACCGGGGAGCTGTTTTTT
CDR3aa: CASSVRSDNTGELFF

j_gene: TRBJ2-5
abundance: NA
d_gene: TRBD2
len: 16
v_gene: TRBV28
CDR3nt: TGTGCCAGCAGCGATGTCACGGCGGGAGGTGGGGAGACCCAGTACTTC
CDR3aa: CASSDVTAGGGETQYF

j_gene: TRBJ1-2
abundance: NA
d_gene: NA
len: 15
v_gene: TRBV27
CDR3nt: TGTGCCAGCAGAACCCTGGGGGAGGGGAACTATGGCTACACCTTC
CDR3aa: CASRTLGEGNYGYTF

j_gene: TRBJ2-3
abundance: NA
d_gene: TRBD2
len: 18
v_gene: TRBV14
CDR3nt: TGTGCCAGCAGCTCCGGACTAGCGGGGACCCGAAACACAGATACGCAGTATTTT
CDR3aa: CASSSGLAGTRNTDTQYF

j_gene: TRBJ1-2
abundance: NA
d_gene: TRBD1
len: 14
v_gene: TRBV19
CDR3nt: TGTGCCAGTAGTCCGCGGACAGGGGGCTTGGGCTACACCTTC
CDR3aa: CASSPRTGGLGYTF

j_gene: TRBJ2-1
abundance: NA
d_gene: TRBD1
len: 14
v_gene: TRBV18
CDR3nt: TGTGCCAGCTCACTCGGGACAGGGGTCAATGAGCAGTTCTTC
CDR3aa: CASSLGTGVNEQFF

j_gene: TRBJ1-3
abundance: NA
d_gene: TRBD1
len: 15
v_gene: TRBV28
CDR3nt: TGTGCCAGCAGCCCTACGGACAGGGAGGAAAACACCATATATTTT
CDR3aa: CASSPTDREENTIYF

j_gene: TRBJ1-1
abundance: NA
d_gene: NA
len: 13
v_gene: TRBV5-1
CDR3nt: TGCGCCAGCAGCCCCGCCGGGAACACTGAAGCTTTCTTT
CDR3aa: CASSPAGNTEAFF

j_gene: TRBJ1-2
abundance: NA
d_gene: TRBD1
len: 15
v_gene: TRBV28
CDR3nt: TGTGCCAGCAGTGTGGGACAGGGAACGTACTATGGCTACACCTTC
CDR3aa: CASSVGQGTYYGYTF

j_gene: TRBJ1-5
abundance: NA
d_gene: TRBD1
len: 14
v_gene: TRBV19
CDR3nt: TGTGCCAGTAGCGTGGGACAGGTCAATCAGCCCCAGCATTTT
CDR3aa: CASSVGQVNQPQHF

j_gene: TRBJ2-1
abundance: NA
d_gene: NA
len: 12
v_gene: TRBV5-6
CDR3nt: TGTGCCAGCAGCTACAGGGATAATGAGCAGTTCTTC
CDR3aa: CASSYRDNEQFF

j_gene: TRBJ2-3
abundance: NA
d_gene: TRBD2
len: 16
v_gene: TRBV6-2/TRBV6-3
CDR3nt: TGTGCCAGCAGCAAACAAGTACTAGCGGGGAGAGATACGCAGTATTTT
CDR3aa: CASSKQVLAGRDTQYF

j_gene: TRBJ1-3
abundance: NA
d_gene: NA
len: 18
v_gene: TRBV7-6
CDR3nt: TGTGCCAGCAGCTTAGGAGGAGGGGCTTTCCCTTCTGGAAACACCATATATTTT
CDR3aa: CASSLGGGAFPSGNTIYF

j_gene: TRBJ1-2
abundance: NA
d_gene: NA
len: 16
v_gene: TRBV7-9
CDR3nt: TGTGCCAGCAGCTTCGGGACATTGACGGCTAACTATGGCTACACCTTC
CDR3aa: CASSFGTLTANYGYTF

j_gene: TRBJ1-5
abundance: NA
d_gene: TRBD1
len: 16
v_gene: TRBV7-8
CDR3nt: TGTGCCAGCAGCTTACCGGGACAGGGGACAAATCAGCCCCAGCATTTT
CDR3aa: CASSLPGQGTNQPQHF

j_gene: TRBJ1-4
abundance: NA
d_gene: NA
len: 15
v_gene: TRBV7-8
CDR3nt: TGTGCCAGCAGGGGGGACATAGCAACTAATGAAAAACTGTTTTTT
CDR3aa: CASRGDIATNEKLFF

j_gene: TRBJ2-7
abundance: NA
d_gene: TRBD1
len: 13
v_gene: TRBV2
CDR3nt: TGTGCCAGCAGTAGACAGGGATTCTACGAGCAGTACTTC
CDR3aa: CASSRQGFYEQYF

j_gene: TRBJ2-7
abundance: once
d_gene: TRBD2
len: 16
v_gene: TRBV10-3
CDR3nt: TGTGCCATCAGTGCACAGGGACTAGCGGGAGGGTACGAGCAGTACTTC
CDR3aa: CAISAQGLAGGYEQYF

j_gene: TRBJ1-5
abundance: NA
d_gene: NA
len: 15
v_gene: TRBV19
CDR3nt: TGTGCCAGTAGCAGCGGACAGTATAGCAATCAGCCCCAGCATTTT
CDR3aa: CASSSGQYSNQPQHF